This T cell receptor (beta chain) was observed in a study of regulatory T cells in long-lasting Graves disease. Relying on iRepertoire HTBI primers and Arm-PCR of CDR3 regions, the team built TCR beta libraries. TCRdb recomputed calls from the multiplex PCR reads with MiXCR, one row per CDR3 protein. In the table there are about 440,000 distinct CDR3 sequences, roughly 17% of which are singletons. Time point specified: newly diagnosed GD, antithyroid drugs for less than 3 months. PBMC RNA was the source of the TCR library. One endocrinology department in Xi'an, China, was where patients came from. The sample was also reused in another study, on T cells in Graves' hyperthyroidism and ophthalmopathy.

The TCR comes from a woman aged 18-30 years with Graves disease. This material consisted of peripheral blood mononuclear cells (PBMCs), taken at new diagnosis, from a patient treated with antithyroid drugs.

CDR3 amino acids: CSARGGGAFTDTQYF. The CDR3 nucleotides are TGCAGTGCTAGGGGGGGCGGAGCCTTCACAGATACGCAGTATTTT. V gene TRBV20-1 combines with J gene TRBJ2-3; either TRBD1 or TRBD2 may fit D (6 bases each). CDR3 length: 15 amino acids. Deletions cut 3 bases from V and 2 bases from J, with 15 bases between. Germline values: CDR1 DFQATT, CDR2 SNEGSKA (reference sequence).